This T cell receptor beta chain appears in the sequencing data of a study of beta chain features in type 1 diabetes. Across the whole study: Patient and healthy donor groups were alike in age, gender and cell yields.

As every portion of the isolated RNA was reverse transcribed, the sequencing read expressed TCRB transcripts. Sequencing used immunoSEQ multiplex PCR; TCRdb keeps in-frame clones, though not all of them. The table shows around 300,000 clones, with 8% occurring only once. The V and J ends lost 9 bases and 1 base, in that order; junction bases with no gene match: 3. This CDR3 is 12 amino acids long. Germline V gene data show CDR1 as SNHLY and CDR2 as FYNNEI. The clonotype originates from a woman aged 18-29 years in good health. Sequenced sample: central memory CD4+ T cells from blood. The rearrangement links TRBV2 to TRBJ2-7, with TRBD2 identical over 7 bases. CDR3 protein: CASGRGSYEQYF. The CDR3 region has the DNA TGTGCCAGTGGGAGGGGTTCCTACGAGCAGTACTTC.